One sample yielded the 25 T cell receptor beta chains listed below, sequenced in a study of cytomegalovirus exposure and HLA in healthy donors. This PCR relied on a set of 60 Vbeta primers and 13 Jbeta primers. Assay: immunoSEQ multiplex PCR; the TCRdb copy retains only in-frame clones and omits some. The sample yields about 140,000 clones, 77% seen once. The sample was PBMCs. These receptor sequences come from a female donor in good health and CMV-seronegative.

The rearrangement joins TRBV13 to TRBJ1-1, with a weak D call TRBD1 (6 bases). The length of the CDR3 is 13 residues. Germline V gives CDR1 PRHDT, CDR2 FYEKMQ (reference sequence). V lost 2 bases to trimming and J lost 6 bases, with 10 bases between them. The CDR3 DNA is TGTGCCAGCAGCTTACCAGGGGTGGCTGAAGCTTTCTTT. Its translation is CASSLPGVAEAFF.

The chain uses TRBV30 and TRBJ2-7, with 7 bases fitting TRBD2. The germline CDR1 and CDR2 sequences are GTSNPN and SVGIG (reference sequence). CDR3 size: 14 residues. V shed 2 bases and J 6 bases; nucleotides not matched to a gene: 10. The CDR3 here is CAWSFGGGLSEQYF. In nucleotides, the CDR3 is TGTGCCTGGAGTTTTGGGGGAGGGCTCAGCGAGCAGTACTTC.

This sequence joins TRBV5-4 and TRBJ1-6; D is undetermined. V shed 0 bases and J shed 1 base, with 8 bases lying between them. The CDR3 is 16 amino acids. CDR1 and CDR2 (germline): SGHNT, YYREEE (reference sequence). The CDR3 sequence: CASSLGSGSYNSPLHF. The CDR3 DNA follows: TGTGCCAGCAGCTTGGGGAGTGGATCCTATAATTCACCCCTCCACTTT. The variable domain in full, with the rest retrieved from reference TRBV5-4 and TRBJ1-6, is ETGVTQSPTHLIKTRGQQVTLRCSSQSGHNTVSWYQQALGQGPQFIFQYYREEENGRGNFPPRFSGLQFPNYSSELNVNALELDDSALYLCASSLGSGSYNSPLHFGNGTRLTVT.

The CDR3 is CASSLTAGLGGNQPQHF. The CDR3 nucleotides read TGTGCCAGCAGTTTAACCGCGGGGCTGGGCGGCAATCAGCCCCAGCATTTT. This chain connects TRBV28 to TRBJ1-5; tentative D call: TRBD1 (5 bases). V was cut by 2 bases and J by 2 bases, with 16 bases left in between. The CDR3 length is 17 residues. Per germline, CDR1 MDHEN and CDR2 SYDVKM.

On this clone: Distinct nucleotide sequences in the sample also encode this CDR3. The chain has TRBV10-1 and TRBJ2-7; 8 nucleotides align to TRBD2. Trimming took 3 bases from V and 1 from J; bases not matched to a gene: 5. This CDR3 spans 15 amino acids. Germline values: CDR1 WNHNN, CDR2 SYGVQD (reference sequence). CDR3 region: CASSDGASGSYEQYF. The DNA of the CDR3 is TGCGCCAGCAGTGACGGGGCTAGCGGGTCCTACGAGCAGTACTTC.

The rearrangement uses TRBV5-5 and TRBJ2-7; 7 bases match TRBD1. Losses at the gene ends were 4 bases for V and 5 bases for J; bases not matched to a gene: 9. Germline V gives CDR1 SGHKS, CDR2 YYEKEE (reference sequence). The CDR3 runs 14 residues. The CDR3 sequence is CASSPPDRIDEQYF. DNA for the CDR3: TGTGCCAGCAGCCCGCCGGACAGGATCGACGAGCAGTACTTC.

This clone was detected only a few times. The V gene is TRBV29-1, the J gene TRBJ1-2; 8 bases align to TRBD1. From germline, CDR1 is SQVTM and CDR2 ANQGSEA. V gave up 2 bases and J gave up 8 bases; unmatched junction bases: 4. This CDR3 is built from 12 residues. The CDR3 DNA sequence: TGCAGCGTTGAAAGGACAGGGACCGGCTACACCTTC. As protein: CSVERTGTGYTF.

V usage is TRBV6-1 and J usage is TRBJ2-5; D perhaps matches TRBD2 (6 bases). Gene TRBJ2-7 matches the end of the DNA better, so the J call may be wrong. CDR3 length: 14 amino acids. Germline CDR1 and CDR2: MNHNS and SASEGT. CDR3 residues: CASTKRGSSYEQYF. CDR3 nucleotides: TGTGCCAGCACCAAACGGGGGTCTAGCTACGAGCAGTACTTC.

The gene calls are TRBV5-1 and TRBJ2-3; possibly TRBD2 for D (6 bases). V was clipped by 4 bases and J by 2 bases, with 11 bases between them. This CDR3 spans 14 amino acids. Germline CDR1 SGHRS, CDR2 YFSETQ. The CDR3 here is CASSLGGLTDTQYF. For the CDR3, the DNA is TGCGCCAGCAGCCTGGGAGGTCTCACAGATACGCAGTATTTT.

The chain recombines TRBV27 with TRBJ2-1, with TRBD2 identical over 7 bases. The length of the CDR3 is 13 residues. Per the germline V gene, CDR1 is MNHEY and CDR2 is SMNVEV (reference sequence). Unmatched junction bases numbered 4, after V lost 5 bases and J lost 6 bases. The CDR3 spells CASSPRTSNEQFF. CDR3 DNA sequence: TGTGCCAGCAGTCCCCGGACTAGCAATGAGCAGTTCTTC.

This chain's CDR3 is CASPREELPSYNEQFF. In nucleotides, the CDR3 is TGTGCCAGCCCCAGGGAGGAACTACCCTCCTACAATGAGCAGTTCTTC. J is TRBJ2-1 and V is TRBV21-1; TRBD2, the table's D call, lacks a check against the DNA. TRBV21-1 is a recognized pseudogene. The CDR3 loop spans 16 amino acids.

The CDR3, as DNA: TGTGCCAGTAGTATTGGGTACAGGGGGCCGACCTATCAGCCCCAGCATTTT. The encoded protein is CASSIGYRGPTYQPQHF. The gene calls are TRBV19 and TRBJ1-5, with 9 bases lining up with TRBD1. V gave up 3 bases and J gave up 5 bases; unmatched junction bases: 11. The CDR3 loop spans 17 amino acids. CDR1 and CDR2 (germline): LNHDA, SQIVND (reference sequence).

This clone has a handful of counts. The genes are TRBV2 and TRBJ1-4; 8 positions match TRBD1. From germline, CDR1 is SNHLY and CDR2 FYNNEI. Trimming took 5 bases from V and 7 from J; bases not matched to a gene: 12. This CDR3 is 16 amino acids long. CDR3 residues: CASSIGGDRFSEKLFF. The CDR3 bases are TGTGCCAGCAGTATTGGAGGGGACAGGTTCTCTGAAAAACTGTTTTTT.

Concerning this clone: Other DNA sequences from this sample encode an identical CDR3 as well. CDR3 in amino acids: CASSLGQGVNEQYF. The CDR3, as DNA: TGTGCCAGCAGCTTGGGACAGGGGGTTAACGAGCAGTACTTC. V is TRBV13 and J is TRBJ2-7; the match to TRBD1 covers 11 bases. J lost 5 bases, V lost 3 bases, and 3 bases had no gene match. Germline loops: CDR1 PRHDT, CDR2 FYEKMQ (reference sequence). This CDR3 comprises 14 residues.

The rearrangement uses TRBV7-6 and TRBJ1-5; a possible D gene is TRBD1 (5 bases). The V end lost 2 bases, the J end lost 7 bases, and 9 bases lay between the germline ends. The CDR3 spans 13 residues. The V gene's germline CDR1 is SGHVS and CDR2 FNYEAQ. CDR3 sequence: CASSLWRGQPQHF. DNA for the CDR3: TGTGCCAGCAGCTTATGGAGGGGCCAGCCCCAGCATTTT. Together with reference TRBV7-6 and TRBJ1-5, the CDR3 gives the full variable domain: GAGVSQSPRYKVTKRGQDVALRCDPISGHVSLYWYRQALGQGPEFLTYFNYEAQQDKSGLPNDRFSAERPEGSISTLTIQRTEQRDSAMYRCASSLWRGQPQHFGDGTRLSIL.

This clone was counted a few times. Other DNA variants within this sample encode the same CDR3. CDR3 coding DNA: TGTGCCAGCTCACCCGGGACAGGGCGTGAAAAACTGTTTTTT. Translated, it gives CASSPGTGREKLFF. The chain uses TRBV18 and TRBJ1-4; TRBD1 matches 9 bases. The CDR3 is 14 amino acids. Germline V gene lookup returns CDR1 KGHSH and CDR2 LQKENI. V lost 3 bases, J lost 7 bases, and 3 bases stayed unmatched.

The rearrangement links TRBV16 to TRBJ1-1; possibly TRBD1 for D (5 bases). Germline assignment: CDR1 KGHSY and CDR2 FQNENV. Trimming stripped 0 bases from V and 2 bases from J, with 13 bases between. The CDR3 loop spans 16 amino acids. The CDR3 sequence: CASSQSAQGGNTEAFF. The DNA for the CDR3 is TGTGCCAGCAGCCAATCGGCTCAGGGAGGAAACACTGAAGCTTTCTTT.

CDR3 DNA sequence: TGTGCCAGCAGCTTCGCGGGGGGGCGGGGTGAGCAGTTCTTC. It is translated as CASSFAGGRGEQFF. The chain links TRBV7-9 to TRBJ2-1; 9 positions agree with TRBD2. In germline, CDR1 is SEHNR, CDR2 FQNEAQ (reference sequence). CDR3 size: 14 residues. The ends lost 3 bases at V and 9 bases at J; junction bases unmatched: 6.

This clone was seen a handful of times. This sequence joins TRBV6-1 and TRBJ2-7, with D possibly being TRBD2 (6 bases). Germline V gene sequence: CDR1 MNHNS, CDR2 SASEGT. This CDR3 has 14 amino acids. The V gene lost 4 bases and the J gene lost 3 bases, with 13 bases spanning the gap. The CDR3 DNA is TGTGCCAGCAGTGGAGGGCTGGGGGGCTACGAGCAGTACTTC. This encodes CASSGGLGGYEQYF.

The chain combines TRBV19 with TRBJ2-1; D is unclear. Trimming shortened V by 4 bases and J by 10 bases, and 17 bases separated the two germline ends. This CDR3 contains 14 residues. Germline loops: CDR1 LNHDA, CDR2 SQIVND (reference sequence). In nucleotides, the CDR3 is TGTGCCAGTAGTACCGTCGTGCGAGGAGCGGAGCAGTTCTTC. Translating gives CASSTVVRGAEQFF.

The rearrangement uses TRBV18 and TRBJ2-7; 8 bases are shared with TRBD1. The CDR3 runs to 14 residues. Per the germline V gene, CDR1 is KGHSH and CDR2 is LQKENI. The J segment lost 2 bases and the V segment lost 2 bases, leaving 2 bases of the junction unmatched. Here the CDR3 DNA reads TGTGCCAGCTCACCAGACAGGGGAGCCTACGAGCAGTACTTC. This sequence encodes CASSPDRGAYEQYF.

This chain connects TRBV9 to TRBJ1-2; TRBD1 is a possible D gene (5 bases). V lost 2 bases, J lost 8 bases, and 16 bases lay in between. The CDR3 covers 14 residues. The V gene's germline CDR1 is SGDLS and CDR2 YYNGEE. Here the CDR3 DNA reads TGTGCCAGCAGCGTCGACGGAAAAACAGGAGGCTACACCTTC. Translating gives CASSVDGKTGGYTF.

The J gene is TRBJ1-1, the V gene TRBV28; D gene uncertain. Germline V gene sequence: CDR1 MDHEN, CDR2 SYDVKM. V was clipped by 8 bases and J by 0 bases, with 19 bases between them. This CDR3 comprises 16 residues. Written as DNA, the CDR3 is TGTGCCAGCCGCTTCCCAGCGGCCTCGATGAACACTGAAGCTTTCTTT. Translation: CASRFPAASMNTEAFF.

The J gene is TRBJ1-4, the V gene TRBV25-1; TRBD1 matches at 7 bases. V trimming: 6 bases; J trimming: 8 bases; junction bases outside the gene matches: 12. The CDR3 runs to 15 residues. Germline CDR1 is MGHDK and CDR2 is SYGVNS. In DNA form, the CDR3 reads TGTGCCAGCAGGACCCAGGGGGTAGGGGTAGAAAAACTGTTTTTT. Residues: CASRTQGVGVEKLFF.

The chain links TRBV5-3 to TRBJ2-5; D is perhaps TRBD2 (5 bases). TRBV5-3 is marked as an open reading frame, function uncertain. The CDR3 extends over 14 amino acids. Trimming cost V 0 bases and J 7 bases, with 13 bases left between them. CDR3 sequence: CARSLGRSRGTQYF. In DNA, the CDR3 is TGTGCCAGAAGCTTGGGCAGGTCTCGGGGGACCCAGTACTTC.